This T cell receptor (beta chain) appears in the sequencing data of a study of T cells in Graves' hyperthyroidism and ophthalmopathy. General study points: The model's output predicted ophthalmopathy at a median of 6.5 months prior to onset.

This clonotype was observed a few times. No antigen is known for it. Germline V gene sequence: CDR1 SEHNR, CDR2 FQNEAQ (reference sequence). V lost 4 bases and J 7 bases, leaving 11 bases between the germline ends. This CDR3 spans 12 amino acids. The TCR beta CDR3 regions underwent amplification using RNA transcripts as the source. When the TCR CDR3 underwent first-round RT-PCR, the HTBI primer set was used. TCRdb re-derived calls from the multiplex PCR reads in MiXCR, one entry per CDR3 protein. This sample has under 450,000 distinct CDR3 sequences, with 15% to 19% found just once. The chain couples TRBV7-9 to TRBJ2-7; no reliable D call. The TCR comes from a woman aged 18-29 years with Graves' hyperthyroidism. The sequencing sample was made of blood. CDR3 in amino acids: CASSYFPVEQYF. CDR3 DNA: TGTGCCAGCAGCTATTTCCCGGTGGAGCAGTACTTC.